The 30 T cell receptor beta chains below come from one sample, sequenced in a study of read filtering for tumor transcriptome and immune sequencing. Molecular barcoded adaptors covering alpha/delta and beta/gamma chains were used on roughly 400 ng RNA. Each CDR3 protein gets one entry after TCRdb re-called the reads with MiXCR. The table has around 65,000 distinct CDR3 sequences, around 19% seen once. The sequenced material came from a population of CD138-negative cells sorted from bone marrow. The receptor source for this set is a donor at least 40 years old with multiple myeloma.

With respect to this clonotype: With a much larger clone just one base away, this may be a read error. Because it lacks the conserved phenylalanine or tryptophan at the end, this CDR3 is likely a read error. CDR3 loop: CAISESGEGTDTQYL. For the CDR3, the DNA is TGTGCCATCAGTGAGTCCGGGGAGGGCACAGATACGCAGTATCTT. This rearrangement joins TRBV10-3 to TRBJ2-3; tentatively, D is TRBD2 (6 bases). Germline V gives CDR1 ENHRY, CDR2 SYGVKD. This CDR3 has 15 residues. V shed 0 bases and J shed 1 base, with 8 bases lying between them.

Of note for this clonotype: The CDR3 does not close with the conserved phenylalanine or tryptophan, likely indicating a read error. J is TRBJ1-1 and V is TRBV19; D possibly corresponds to TRBD1 (6 bases). This CDR3 contains 17 residues. The V gene lost 6 bases and the J gene lost 4 bases, with 24 bases spanning the gap. Germline V gene lookup returns CDR1 LNHDA and CDR2 SQIVND (reference sequence). The CDR3 bases are TGTGCCAGTAGGGATCAGGGGACACCCAAGGGGTCCACTGAAGCTTTCTCT. Residues: CASRDQGTPKGSTEAFS.

This clonotype was detected ten times or more. The gene calls are TRBV15 and TRBJ1-1; the D is unclear. CDR3 length equals 14 residues. Germline loops: CDR1 LNHNV, CDR2 YYDKDF (reference sequence). The germline V and J ends were trimmed by 6 bases and 4 bases, with 15 bases remaining between them. In nucleotides, the CDR3 is TGTGCCACCAGTTCGCGGAGACAAATCACTGAAGCTTTCTTT. Protein product: CATSSRRQITEAFF.

This clonotype has ten or more counts. V and J are TRBV2 and TRBJ1-1, with no clear D. The CDR3 is 13 amino acids. CDR1 SNHLY and CDR2 FYNNEI come from the germline V gene. With 3 bases removed from V and 1 base from J, the gap between germline ends came to 6 bases. The CDR3 loop reads CASSEWENTEAFF. DNA of the CDR3: TGTGCCAGCAGTGAGTGGGAGAACACTGAAGCTTTCTTT.

This clonotype has only a few counts. The chain recombines TRBV6-6 with TRBJ1-4; a possible D gene is TRBD1 (5 bases). The CDR3 runs 18 residues. Deletions cut 1 base from V and 0 bases from J, with 15 bases between. Germline V gene lookup returns CDR1 MNHNY and CDR2 SVGAGI (reference sequence). The CDR3 coding sequence is TGTGCCAGCAGTTACTTCATGGGACGGGGGGCAACTAATGAAAAACTGTTTTTT. The encoded protein is CASSYFMGRGATNEKLFF.

This clonotype was seen a handful of times. The chain employs TRBV2 and TRBJ2-4, with 15 bases identical to TRBD2. V lost 6 bases, J lost 1 base, and 7 bases stayed unmatched. CDR3 length: 18 residues. Germline values: CDR1 SNHLY, CDR2 FYNNEI. CDR3 sequence: CASSQGLAGGRAKNIQYF. CDR3 DNA: TGTGCCAGCAGCCAGGGACTAGCGGGAGGTCGGGCCAAAAACATTCAGTACTTC. Based on the CDR3 plus reference TRBV2 and TRBJ2-4, the full variable domain is EPEVTQTPSHQVTQMGQEVILRCVPISNHLYFYWYRQILGQKVEFLVSFYNNEISEKSEIFDDQFSVERPDGSNFTLKIRSTKLEDSAMYFCASSQGLAGGRAKNIQYFGAGTRLSVL.

This clonotype was recorded at least ten times. The chain links TRBV29-1 to TRBJ1-5, with D uncertain. Per germline, CDR1 SQVTM and CDR2 ANQGSEA. Trimming pared 8 bases from V and 3 bases from J, leaving 14 bases between. This CDR3 region has 13 residues. CDR3 sequence reads: CSILGGVNQPQHF. The CDR3 DNA follows: TGCAGCATATTGGGTGGAGTCAATCAGCCCCAGCATTTT.

Ten or more counts support this clonotype. The chain recombines TRBV12-3 or TRBV12-4 with TRBJ2-1; the D gene is possibly TRBD2 (6 bases). Trimming left V 6 bases short and J 6 bases short, with 24 bases between. This CDR3 comprises 17 residues. This chain's CDR3 is CASSRPTAWDSGNEQFF. For the CDR3, the DNA is TGTGCCAGCAGCCGACCCACTGCCTGGGACTCCGGCAATGAGCAGTTCTTC.

Regarding this clonotype: With a much larger clone just one base away, this may be a read error. The V and J genes are TRBV6-6 and TRBJ1-5; TRBD1 matches at 9 bases. This CDR3 is built from 16 residues. V gave up 7 bases and J gave up 7 bases; unmatched junction bases: 14. Germline CDR1 is MNHNY and CDR2 is SVGAGI (reference sequence). CDR3 region: CASNAAGTGFAQPQHF. The CDR3 DNA reads as TGTGCCAGCAATGCGGCCGGGACAGGGTTCGCCCAGCCCCAGCATTTT.

The chain joins TRBV14 to TRBJ1-1; D possibly corresponds to TRBD1 (6 bases). In germline, CDR1 is SGHDN, CDR2 FVKESK. The CDR3 runs to 16 residues. The V end lost 1 base, the J end lost 1 base, and 13 bases lay between the germline ends. The CDR3 protein is CASSQATGYPNTEAFF. The CDR3 DNA follows: TGTGCCAGCAGCCAAGCCACAGGGTACCCGAACACTGAAGCTTTCTTT. Drawing the rest from reference TRBV14 and TRBJ1-1, the complete variable domain is EAGVTQFPSHSVIEKGQTVTLRCDPISGHDNLYWYRRVMGKEIKFLLHFVKESKQDESGMPNNRFLAERTGGTYSTLKVQPAELEDSGVYFCASSQATGYPNTEAFFGQGTRLTVV.

The table lists this clonotype with a count of one. The rearrangement joins TRBV11-2 to TRBJ1-2; 8 positions agree with TRBD1. With 5 bases clipped from V and 4 bases from J, the junction kept 15 bases outside the gene matches. In germline, CDR1 is SGHAT, CDR2 FQNNGV. The CDR3 has 17 residues. The CDR3 sequence is CASSRTFSGQGGYGYTF. In DNA, the CDR3 is TGTGCCAGCAGCCGTACCTTCTCTGGACAGGGCGGCTATGGCTACACCTTC. Combining the CDR3 with reference TRBV11-2 and TRBJ1-2 gives the whole variable domain EAGVAQSPRYKIIEKRQSVAFWCNPISGHATLYWYQQILGQGPKLLIQFQNNGVVDDSQLPKDRFSAERLKGVDSTLKIQPAKLEDSAVYLCASSRTFSGQGGYGYTFGSGTRLTVV.

This clonotype was recorded many times. The chain is built from TRBV4-2 and TRBJ2-6; D may be TRBD1 (6 bases). From germline, CDR1 is LGHNA and CDR2 YNFKEQ. The CDR3 extends over 18 amino acids. V was cut by 0 bases and J by 1 base, with 13 bases left in between. CDR3 loop: CASSQEGRGVSGANVLTF. CDR3 nucleotides: TGTGCCAGCAGCCAAGAAGGCAGGGGAGTATCTGGGGCCAACGTCCTGACTTTC.

This clonotype showed up many times. The gene calls are TRBV12-3 or TRBV12-4 and TRBJ1-1, with D unclear. The length of the CDR3 is 13 residues. Trimming left V 6 bases short and J 3 bases short, with 11 bases between. In nucleotides, the CDR3 is TGTGCCAGCAGCCTTACTTGGGACACTGAAGCTTTCTTT. Amino acid sequence: CASSLTWDTEAFF.

V gene TRBV11-1 combines with J gene TRBJ2-5; 9 bases align to TRBD1. V dropped 5 bases and J dropped 4; count of bases not matched to a gene: 2. Per germline, CDR1 SGHAT and CDR2 FQDESV (reference sequence). The CDR3 has 13 residues. The CDR3 protein is CASSRDRVETQYF. The CDR3 DNA is TGTGCCAGCAGCCGGGACAGGGTAGAGACCCAGTACTTC.

Note on this clonotype: One end of the junction does not line up with germline, which may come from a read error. This rearrangement joins TRBV5-1 to TRBJ2-7; D remains unclear. CDR1 and CDR2 (germline): SGHRS, YFSETQ. CDR3 length: 14 amino acids. The CDR3 DNA reads TGTGCCAGCTGCTTGGCGTTGGTCCGGAACGAGCAGTACTTC. Residues: CASCLALVRNEQYF. Using reference TRBV5-1 and TRBJ2-7 for the parts outside the CDR3, the full variable domain is KAGVTQTPRYLIKTRGQQVTLSCSPISGHRSVSWYQQTPGQGLQFLFEYFSETQRNKGNFPGRFSGRQFSNSRSEMNVSTLELGDSALYLCASCLALVRNEQYFGPGTRLTVT.

Ten or more counts support this clonotype. As DNA, the CDR3 is TGTGCCAGCAGCTTAAAGGGTGGGACCTACGAGCAGTACTTC. It translates to CASSLKGGTYEQYF. The chain couples TRBV7-3 to TRBJ2-7, with D unclear. V lost 1 base and J 2 bases, leaving 9 bases between the germline ends. Germline values: CDR1 SGHTA, CDR2 FQGTGA. CDR3 length: 14 amino acids.

This chain uses TRBV6-2 or TRBV6-3 with TRBJ2-2; D remains unclear. Germline CDR1 reads MNHEY; CDR2 reads SVGEGT. V was trimmed by 6 bases and J by 4 bases, leaving 6 bases between them. This CDR3 spans 12 amino acids. The CDR3 bases are TGTGCCAGCAGCTCGACCACCGGGGAGCTGTTTTTT. This sequence encodes CASSSTTGELFF.

This clonotype is labeled medium-sized (0.01 to 0.1%). In DNA, the CDR3 is TGTGCCAGCAGTCATGACAGGGGGTTCGATGAGCAGTTCTTC. Translated, it gives CASSHDRGFDEQFF. J is TRBJ2-1 and V is TRBV6-1; 9 bases are shared with TRBD1. Germline V lookup: CDR1 MNHNS, CDR2 SASEGT. Unmatched junction bases numbered 7, after V lost 5 bases and J lost 8 bases. CDR3 size: 14 residues.

The table lists this clonotype with a few counts. V and J are TRBV5-1 and TRBJ2-5; D unresolved. Per germline, CDR1 SGHRS and CDR2 YFSETQ. The germline V and J ends were trimmed by 4 bases and 3 bases, with 13 bases remaining between them. There are 14 residues in the CDR3. The CDR3 loop is CASSPGPPEETQYF. The CDR3 region has the DNA TGCGCCAGCAGCCCCGGGCCCCCGGAAGAGACCCAGTACTTC. Looking up the rest from reference TRBV5-1 and TRBJ2-5 gives the full variable domain: KAGVTQTPRYLIKTRGQQVTLSCSPISGHRSVSWYQQTPGQGLQFLFEYFSETQRNKGNFPGRFSGRQFSNSRSEMNVSTLELGDSALYLCASSPGPPEETQYFGPGTRLLVL.

This clonotype was seen ten or more times. This rearrangement joins TRBV25-1 to TRBJ2-5, with D possibly TRBD1 on 6 matching bases. CDR3 length: 15 residues. Trimming shortened V by 1 base and J by 2 bases, and 11 bases separated the two germline ends. The germline V gene has CDR1 MGHDK and CDR2 SYGVNS. This chain's CDR3 is CASSEWTDRQETQYF. The CDR3 coding sequence is TGTGCCAGCAGTGAATGGACAGATCGACAAGAGACCCAGTACTTC.

This clonotype was recorded at least ten times. The J gene is TRBJ2-1, the V gene TRBV5-1, with 11 bases lining up with TRBD2. This CDR3 is 16 amino acids long. The germline CDR1 and CDR2 sequences are SGHRS and YFSETQ. V dropped 4 bases and J dropped 5; count of bases not matched to a gene: 8. The CDR3 region has the DNA TGCGCCAGCAGCGGTAGCGGGAGGGCATCGAACAATGAGCAGTTCTTC. It is translated as CASSGSGRASNNEQFF.

CDR3 DNA: TGCAGTGCTGGGGGCAGTCGCTATAGCAATCAGCCCCAGCATTTT. Protein: CSAGGSRYSNQPQHF. The J gene is TRBJ1-5, the V gene TRBV20-1; the D gene is possibly TRBD1 (6 bases). The V gene lost 5 bases and the J gene lost 0 bases, with 14 bases spanning the gap. This CDR3 contains 15 residues. Germline-derived CDR1 and CDR2 are DFQATT and SNEGSKA (reference sequence).

Ten or more counts support this clonotype. The rearrangement joins TRBV20-1 to TRBJ2-7; D is unclear. With 1 base removed from V and 3 bases from J, the gap between germline ends came to 7 bases. Per germline, CDR1 DFQATT and CDR2 SNEGSKA (reference sequence). The CDR3 covers 12 residues. The CDR3 loop is CSARGEVYEQYF. The DNA of the CDR3 is TGCAGTGCTAGAGGAGAGGTCTACGAGCAGTACTTC.

This clonotype was seen repeatedly, ten times or more. This rearrangement joins TRBV20-1 to TRBJ1-6, with D hard to call. The CDR3 runs 16 residues. CDR1 and CDR2 from the germline V gene are DFQATT and SNEGSKA (reference sequence). Trimming shortened V by 6 bases and J by 0 bases, and 15 bases separated the two germline ends. The CDR3 sequence is CSAPPIAGSYNSPLHF. The CDR3 coding sequence is TGCAGTGCCCCCCCAATAGCAGGCTCCTATAATTCACCCCTCCACTTT.

Many counts were recorded for this clonotype. The chain combines TRBV29-1 with TRBJ1-4, with D unclear. This CDR3 contains 14 residues. The ends were cut back, 4 bases at V and 0 bases at J, with 9 bases in the middle. The germline V gene encodes CDR1 SQVTM and CDR2 ANQGSEA. The CDR3 coding sequence is TGCAGCGTTGTTACCGCCGCAACTAATGAAAAACTGTTTTTT. Encoded protein: CSVVTAATNEKLFF.

Concerning this clonotype: Just one base apart from a much larger clone, this may be a read error. The chain recombines TRBV2 with TRBJ2-5, with 8 nucleotides matching TRBD2. Germline V lookup: CDR1 SNHLY, CDR2 FYNNEI. The length of the CDR3 is 16 residues. The CDR3 spells CASSSRRGAGGEIQYF. The CDR3 nucleotides read TGTGCCAGCAGCTCACGGCGGGGGGCGGGGGGAGAGATCCAGTACTTC.

Comments on this clonotype: A much larger clone is a single base away; this may be a read error. The chain carries TRBV14 and TRBJ1-1; TRBD1 matches at 10 bases. The CDR3 covers 15 residues. Germline assignment: CDR1 SGHDN and CDR2 FVKESK. The CDR3 DNA sequence: TGTGCCGGCAGCCAGGGACAGGGGATGAACACTGAAGCTTTCTTT. It specifies CAGSQGQGMNTEAFF. Drawing the rest from reference TRBV14 and TRBJ1-1, the complete variable domain is EAGVTQFPSHSVIEKGQTVTLRCDPISGHDNLYWYRRVMGKEIKFLLHFVKESKQDESGMPNNRFLAERTGGTYSTLKVQPAELEDSGVYFCAGSQGQGMNTEAFFGQGTRLTVV.

There are many counts of this clonotype. V and J are TRBV27 and TRBJ2-1; D is uncertain. V lost 5 bases and J lost 3, with 5 bases in between. Looked up from germline, CDR1 is MNHEY and CDR2 is SMNVEV (reference sequence). The CDR3 is made up of 12 amino acids. This CDR3 is CASSNSYNEQFF. In DNA form, the CDR3 reads TGTGCCAGCAGTAATAGCTACAATGAGCAGTTCTTC.

This clonotype was seen a few times. CDR3 nucleotides: TGTGCCAGCAGCTTCGGTAGCGGGGGAGCCTACGAGCAGTACTTC. Its translation is CASSFGSGGAYEQYF. The chain is built from TRBV7-9 and TRBJ2-7; 9 bases line up with TRBD2. CDR3 length: 15 residues. Per the germline V gene, CDR1 is SEHNR and CDR2 is FQNEAQ (reference sequence). Trimming removed 3 bases from V and 2 bases from J; junction bases left unmatched: 5. Filled out from reference TRBV7-9 and TRBJ2-7, the complete variable domain reads DTGVSQNPRHKITKRGQNVTFRCDPISEHNRLYWYRQTLGQGPEFLTYFQNEAQLEKSRLLSDRFSAERPKGSFSTLEIQRTEQGDSAMYLCASSFGSGGAYEQYFGPGTRLTVT.

This clonotype was seen ten or more times. The chain joins TRBV19 to TRBJ1-2; no clear D. This CDR3 has 14 amino acids. Per the germline V gene, CDR1 is LNHDA and CDR2 is SQIVND (reference sequence). The ends were cut back, 5 bases at V and 0 bases at J, with 10 bases in the middle. CDR3 protein: CASSPNKANYGYTF. CDR3 nucleotides: TGTGCCAGTAGTCCCAACAAGGCTAACTATGGCTACACCTTC. The full variable domain, completed using reference TRBV19 and TRBJ1-2, is DGGITQSPKYLFRKEGQNVTLSCEQNLNHDAMYWYRQDPGQGLRLIYYSQIVNDFQKGDIAEGYSVSREKKESFPLTVTSAQKNPTAFYLCASSPNKANYGYTFGSGTRLTVV.